Presented here are 3 T cell receptor beta chains from one specimen sequenced in a study of cytomegalovirus exposure and HLA in healthy donors. The study ran its PCR with 60 Vbeta and 13 Jbeta primers. Sequencing was performed with immunoSEQ multiplex PCR; in TCRdb, only in-frame clones are kept and a portion is missing. The sample has fewer than 130,000 clones, 74% seen once. Sequenced input: PBMCs. All receptors derive from a man aged 45-65 years in good health and CMV-seropositive.

CDR3 residues: CASSLGVSGNTIYF. The CDR3 DNA is TGTGCCAGCAGCTTAGGGGTCTCTGGAAACACCATATATTTT. This chain uses TRBV5-4 with TRBJ1-3, with D possibly being TRBD1 (5 bases). The germline V and J ends were trimmed by 2 bases and 0 bases, with 6 bases remaining between them. The CDR3 has 14 amino acids. Germline V CDR1 and CDR2: SGHNT, YYREEE (reference sequence). The full variable domain, rest sourced from reference TRBV5-4 and TRBJ1-3, is ETGVTQSPTHLIKTRGQQVTLRCSSQSGHNTVSWYQQALGQGPQFIFQYYREEENGRGNFPPRFSGLQFPNYSSELNVNALELDDSALYLCASSLGVSGNTIYFGEGSWLTVV.

Only one count was recorded for this clone. The CDR3 DNA follows: TGCAGTGGAGGACAGGGGGCGCGGGCTTTCTTT. Protein product: CSGGQGARAFF. The V and J genes are TRBV20-1 and TRBJ1-1; 11 positions match TRBD1. The CDR3 is made up of 11 amino acids. V gave up 7 bases and J gave up 11 bases; unmatched junction bases: 6. CDR1 is DFQATT and CDR2 is SNEGSKA in the germline V gene (reference sequence).

This clone was recorded only once. The chain uses TRBV29-1 and TRBJ2-5; D remains unclear. V was clipped by 0 bases and J by 2 bases, with 16 bases between them. The CDR3 consists of 16 residues. The germline CDR1 and CDR2 sequences are SQVTM and ANQGSEA. DNA of the CDR3: TGCAGCGTTGAAGATAAGTGGGCCAGCCTACAAGAGACCCAGTACTTC. Residues: CSVEDKWASLQETQYF.